These T cell receptor beta chains were read from a single sample in a study of blood T cell repertoires in COVID-19. This table comes from immunoSEQ multiplex PCR, and its TCRdb copy is limited to in-frame clones, with some not included. The data show 220,000 or so clones, about 78% seen once. Sequencing was done on a sample of peripheral blood. These receptors were obtained from a woman aged 70 to 79 with acute or convalescent COVID-19. CDR3s include the opening cysteine and the closing phenylalanine or tryptophan. D genes are given only for firm matches. Clone size appears in some rows only: once, few, many, or a class for an expanded clone.

D gene: TRBD2; J gene: TRBJ2-1; V gene: TRBV28; clone size: .; CDR3 protein: CASTPGGRGRNEQFF; CDR3 DNA: TGTGCCAGCACCCCAGGCGGGAGAGGTCGGAATGAGCAGTTCTTC
D gene: .; J gene: TRBJ1-1; V gene: TRBV6-5; clone size: .; CDR3 protein: CASSYSEGKTEAFF; CDR3 DNA: TGTGCCAGCAGTTACTCGGAGGGAAAGACTGAAGCTTTCTTT
D gene: .; J gene: TRBJ2-4; V gene: TRBV5-6; clone size: once; CDR3 protein: CASSFQGFRDIQYF; CDR3 DNA: TGTGCCAGCAGCTTCCAGGGTTTTAGGGACATTCAGTACTTC
D gene: TRBD1; J gene: TRBJ1-2; V gene: TRBV19; clone size: few; CDR3 protein: CASSRNRGGDGYTF; CDR3 DNA: TGTGCCAGTAGTAGAAACAGGGGCGGAGATGGCTACACCTTC
D gene: .; J gene: TRBJ1-1; V gene: TRBV28; clone size: .; CDR3 protein: CASSLWTNPSNTEAFF; CDR3 DNA: TGTGCCAGCAGTTTATGGACAAACCCGTCGAACACTGAAGCTTTCTTT
D gene: .; J gene: TRBJ2-1; V gene: TRBV11-1; clone size: .; CDR3 protein: CASSLSPYFEQFF; CDR3 DNA: TGTGCCAGCAGTTTGAGTCCCTACTTTGAGCAGTTCTTC
D gene: .; J gene: TRBJ1-4; V gene: TRBV28; clone size: .; CDR3 protein: CASLGQKEKLFF; CDR3 DNA: TGTGCCAGCCTTGGACAGAAGGAAAAACTGTTTTTT
D gene: TRBD1; J gene: TRBJ2-5; V gene: TRBV2; clone size: .; CDR3 protein: CASSRQGANRETQYF; CDR3 DNA: TGTGCCAGCAGCCGACAGGGGGCGAATCGGGAGACCCAGTACTTC
D gene: TRBD1; J gene: TRBJ2-5; V gene: TRBV2; clone size: .; CDR3 protein: CASKVEAGGDETQYF; CDR3 DNA: TGTGCCAGCAAGGTGGAAGCAGGGGGCGACGAGACCCAGTACTTC
D gene: TRBD1; J gene: TRBJ1-4; V gene: TRBV28; clone size: .; CDR3 protein: CASNTGTGGEKLFF; CDR3 DNA: TGTGCCAGCAATACCGGGACAGGGGGCGAAAAACTGTTTTTT
D gene: TRBD1; J gene: TRBJ1-4; V gene: TRBV14; clone size: .; CDR3 protein: CASSTGTGSEKLFF; CDR3 DNA: TGTGCCAGCAGCACCGGGACAGGGAGTGAAAAACTGTTTTTT
D gene: .; J gene: TRBJ1-1; V gene: TRBV29-1; clone size: .; CDR3 protein: CSVDGQPEAFF; CDR3 DNA: TGCAGCGTTGACGGACAGCCGGAAGCTTTCTTT
D gene: .; J gene: TRBJ1-2; V gene: TRBV27; clone size: .; CDR3 protein: CATSREGNYGYTF; CDR3 DNA: TGTGCCACCTCAAGGGAGGGTAACTATGGCTACACCTTC
D gene: TRBD2; J gene: TRBJ2-1; V gene: TRBV2; clone size: .; CDR3 protein: CASSAVGEGRREQFF; CDR3 DNA: TGTGCCAGCAGTGCGGTCGGGGAGGGAAGGCGGGAGCAGTTCTTC
D gene: .; J gene: TRBJ2-3; V gene: TRBV7-9; clone size: .; CDR3 protein: CASSPGADTQYF; CDR3 DNA: TGTGCCAGCAGCCCCGGGGCAGATACGCAGTATTTT
D gene: .; J gene: TRBJ2-3; V gene: TRBV7-7; clone size: .; CDR3 protein: CASSLRASGTDTQYF; CDR3 DNA: TGTGCCAGCAGCTTGCGGGCCTCTGGCACAGATACGCAGTATTTT
D gene: .; J gene: TRBJ1-5; V gene: TRBV19; clone size: .; CDR3 protein: CASSIIMGGGGQPQHF; CDR3 DNA: TGTGCCAGTAGTATCATTATGGGAGGGGGTGGTCAGCCCCAGCATTTT
D gene: .; J gene: TRBJ1-1; V gene: TRBV19; clone size: .; CDR3 protein: CASARGVGNTEAFF; CDR3 DNA: TGTGCCAGTGCCCGGGGTGTCGGGAACACTGAAGCTTTCTTT
D gene: .; J gene: TRBJ1-4; V gene: TRBV20-1; clone size: .; CDR3 protein: CSANDVVEAEEKLFF; CDR3 DNA: TGCAGTGCTAATGATGTGGTCGAGGCAGAGGAAAAACTGTTTTTT
D gene: .; J gene: TRBJ1-4; V gene: TRBV11-2; clone size: .; CDR3 protein: CASSLGLAQGGEKLFF; CDR3 DNA: TGTGCCAGCAGCTTAGGGTTGGCGCAGGGAGGTGAAAAACTGTTTTTT
D gene: TRBD1; J gene: TRBJ2-7; V gene: TRBV27; clone size: .; CDR3 protein: CASARTGGYEQYF; CDR3 DNA: TGTGCCAGCGCCCGGACAGGGGGCTACGAGCAGTACTTC
D gene: .; J gene: TRBJ1-5; V gene: TRBV5-1; clone size: .; CDR3 protein: CASSLAGVRGQPQHF; CDR3 DNA: TGCGCCAGCAGCTTGGCCGGGGTCAGGGGACAGCCCCAGCATTTT
D gene: TRBD2; J gene: TRBJ2-7; V gene: TRBV6-1; clone size: .; CDR3 protein: CASSDLTSGSSYEQYF; CDR3 DNA: TGTGCCAGCAGTGATCTGACTAGCGGGAGCTCCTACGAGCAGTACTTC
D gene: .; J gene: TRBJ2-1; V gene: TRBV27; clone size: .; CDR3 protein: CASSSPFDIDSYNEQFF; CDR3 DNA: TGTGCCAGCAGTTCCCCCTTTGACATAGACTCCTACAATGAGCAGTTCTTC
D gene: .; J gene: TRBJ2-7; V gene: TRBV18; clone size: .; CDR3 protein: CASSPWGRLTYEQYF; CDR3 DNA: TGTGCCAGCTCACCATGGGGCAGACTCACCTACGAGCAGTACTTC
D gene: .; J gene: TRBJ2-7; V gene: TRBV5-1; clone size: .; CDR3 protein: CASAFENLYEQYF; CDR3 DNA: TGCGCCAGCGCTTTTGAGAACCTCTACGAGCAGTACTTC
D gene: .; J gene: TRBJ2-7; V gene: TRBV6-6; clone size: .; CDR3 protein: CASSYSFGRGLYEQYF; CDR3 DNA: TGTGCCAGCAGTTACTCGTTTGGAAGGGGCCTTTACGAGCAGTACTTC
D gene: TRBD2; J gene: TRBJ2-7; V gene: TRBV7-9; clone size: .; CDR3 protein: CASSRTSGTSQYF; CDR3 DNA: TGTGCCAGCAGCCGGACTAGCGGGACATCGCAGTACTTC
D gene: .; J gene: TRBJ2-7; V gene: TRBV4-1; clone size: few; CDR3 protein: CASSEDKSYEQYF; CDR3 DNA: TGCGCCAGCAGCGAAGACAAATCCTACGAGCAGTACTTC
D gene: TRBD1; J gene: TRBJ1-3; V gene: TRBV5-1; clone size: few; CDR3 protein: CASSYGQGGNTIYF; CDR3 DNA: TGCGCCAGCAGCTACGGACAGGGGGGAAACACCATATATTTT
D gene: .; J gene: TRBJ1-3; V gene: TRBV30; clone size: .; CDR3 protein: CAWREVGNTIYF; CDR3 DNA: TGTGCCTGGAGAGAGGTTGGAAACACCATATATTTT
D gene: .; J gene: TRBJ1-1; V gene: TRBV3-1/TRBV3-2; clone size: .; CDR3 protein: CASSQGQLTNTEAFF; CDR3 DNA: TGTGCCAGCAGCCAAGGACAGCTCACGAACACTGAAGCTTTCTTT
D gene: TRBD2; J gene: TRBJ2-1; V gene: TRBV5-1; clone size: .; CDR3 protein: CASSLSGSFTEQFF; CDR3 DNA: TGCGCCAGCAGCCTTAGCGGGAGCTTCACTGAGCAGTTCTTC
D gene: TRBD2; J gene: TRBJ2-2; V gene: TRBV7-3; clone size: few; CDR3 protein: CASRSLAGTGELFF; CDR3 DNA: TGTGCCAGCAGATCCCTAGCGGGTACCGGGGAGCTGTTTTTT
D gene: TRBD2; J gene: TRBJ2-5; V gene: TRBV7-3; clone size: .; CDR3 protein: CASRPSTLAGGEETQYF; CDR3 DNA: TGTGCCAGCAGGCCTTCCACACTAGCGGGAGGAGAAGAGACCCAGTACTTC